These 26 T cell receptor beta chains came from one sample sequenced in a study of T cell responses to AZD1222 COVID-19 vaccine. Clones were sequenced by immunoSEQ multiplex PCR, and TCRdb holds only the in-frame ones, with some missing. The repertoire has 90,000 to 120,000 clones, 91% of them found once; the top ten carry approximately 22%. Specimen: peripheral blood, collected on day 0 of AZD1222 vaccination. These receptors were collected from an adult in good health.

In its sample, this clone ranks as medium-sized (0.01 to 0.1%). The chain employs TRBV4-3 and TRBJ1-6, with D unclear. CDR3 length equals 15 residues. Between the trimmed V and J ends, which lost 3 bases and 6 bases, there was a span of 12 bases. CDR1 and CDR2 from the germline V gene are LGHNA and YSLEER. CDR3 amino acids: CASSQNGLSNSPLHF. CDR3 DNA sequence: TGCGCCAGCAGCCAGAATGGACTGTCTAATTCACCCCTCCACTTT.

J is TRBJ2-5 and V is TRBV5-1; 7 bases map to TRBD2. Looked up from germline, CDR1 is SGHRS and CDR2 is YFSETQ. V gave up 1 base and J gave up 5 bases; unmatched junction bases: 11. This CDR3 contains 16 residues. The CDR3 DNA follows: TGCGCCAGCAGCTTGCGCGCTAGCGGTGCCGGGGAGACCCAGTACTTC. This gives the protein CASSLRASGAGETQYF.

In its sample, this clone was seen once. The chain's CDR3 is CASSSDPGLLYNEQFF. The CDR3 bases are TGTGCCAGCAGCTCAGATCCGGGACTACTATACAATGAGCAGTTCTTC. The chain is built from TRBV5-4 and TRBJ2-1; 7 nucleotides align to TRBD2. CDR3 size: 16 residues. The ends lost 3 bases at V and 4 bases at J; junction bases unmatched: 10. Per the germline V gene, CDR1 is SGHNT and CDR2 is YYREEE (reference sequence).

This chain joins TRBV7-9 and TRBJ2-1; D is tentatively TRBD1 or TRBD2 (5 bases each). Germline V gene sequence: CDR1 SEHNR, CDR2 FQNEAQ (reference sequence). Trimming pared 5 bases from V and 5 bases from J, leaving 13 bases between. This CDR3 is 14 amino acids long. The CDR3 reads CASSPPGADNEQFF. The CDR3 region has the DNA TGTGCCAGCAGCCCACCCGGGGCAGACAATGAGCAGTTCTTC.

This chain uses TRBV9 with TRBJ2-3; perhaps TRBD2 as D (6 bases). From germline, CDR1 is SGDLS and CDR2 YYNGEE. V shed 3 bases and J shed 2 bases, with 22 bases lying between them. This CDR3 is built from 18 residues. In DNA form, the CDR3 reads TGTGCCAGCAGCGAGACCAAGCTCGGGCGGGGCTTCACAGATACGCAGTATTTT. Its protein product is CASSETKLGRGFTDTQYF.

The rearrangement uses TRBV30 and TRBJ2-7, with 10 bases matching TRBD1. The CDR3 is 13 residues long. Per the germline V gene, CDR1 is GTSNPN and CDR2 is SVGIG (reference sequence). Trimming took 7 bases from V and 4 from J; bases not matched to a gene: 7. The chain's CDR3 is CAYTTGGWYEQYF. Here the CDR3 DNA reads TGTGCCTATACGACAGGGGGCTGGTACGAGCAGTACTTC.

As DNA, the CDR3 is TGCAGCGTTGGTGGGCACGGCTATGGCTACACCTTC. Encoded protein: CSVGGHGYGYTF. The J gene is TRBJ1-2, the V gene TRBV29-1, with D unclear. The CDR3 covers 12 residues. The germline V and J ends were trimmed by 4 bases and 4 bases, with 10 bases remaining between them. Germline V gives CDR1 SQVTM, CDR2 ANQGSEA. Full variable domain (missing parts from reference TRBV29-1 and TRBJ1-2): SAVISQKPSRDICQRGTSLTIQCQVDSQVTMMFWYRQQPGQSLTLIATANQGSEATYESGFVIDKFPISRPNLTFSTLTVSNMSPEDSSIYLCSVGGHGYGYTFGSGTRLTVV.

In its sample, this clone was seen once. The chain combines TRBV29-1 with TRBJ2-7; D unclear. V was cut by 4 bases and J by 5 bases, with 15 bases left in between. The CDR3 sequence is 13 residues long. The germline gives CDR1 SQVTM, CDR2 ANQGSEA. This chain's CDR3 is CSVVPEAPNEQYF. The CDR3 nucleotides are TGCAGCGTTGTTCCAGAAGCGCCGAACGAGCAGTACTTC.

V and J are TRBV9 and TRBJ1-3; D gene unclear. Germline V CDR1 and CDR2: SGDLS, YYNGEE. The CDR3 is made up of 14 amino acids. Trimming cost V 1 base and J 2 bases, with 7 bases left between them. The CDR3 sequence is CASSVLGPGNTIYF. CDR3 in DNA: TGTGCCAGCAGCGTACTCGGGCCTGGAAACACCATATATTTT.

This chain connects TRBV13 to TRBJ2-7; unclear D gene. The CDR3 runs to 13 residues. CDR1 and CDR2 (germline): PRHDT, FYEKMQ (reference sequence). The V and J ends lost 5 bases and 5 bases respectively, with 13 bases between them. The DNA for the CDR3 is TGTGCCAGCAGCGTCTGGCGGACGAACGAGCAGTACTTC. Encoded protein: CASSVWRTNEQYF.

V and J are TRBV7-2 and TRBJ1-6, with D hard to call. CDR1 and CDR2 from the germline V gene are SGHTA and FQGNSA. Trimming removed 3 bases at V and 6 bases at J, with 9 bases between. The CDR3 covers 14 residues. CDR3 protein: CASSFASSNSPLHF. DNA for the CDR3: TGTGCCAGCAGCTTCGCCAGCAGTAATTCACCCCTCCACTTT.

V and J are TRBV10-2 and TRBJ1-1; no reliable D call. Germline CDR1 WSHSY, CDR2 SAAADI. Trimming removed 6 bases at V and 2 bases at J, with 16 bases between. The CDR3 loop spans 15 amino acids. The CDR3 spells CASRQKSEGNTEAFF. DNA of the CDR3: TGCGCCAGCAGGCAAAAATCCGAGGGAAACACTGAAGCTTTCTTT.

The V gene is TRBV24-1, the J gene TRBJ2-7; D unresolved. This CDR3 comprises 11 residues. The germline CDR1 and CDR2 sequences are KGHDR and SFDVKD. V dropped 12 bases and J dropped 4 bases, with 12 bases sitting between them. In DNA, the CDR3 is TGTGCCCCACGAGCAGTTTACGAGCAGTACTTC. It encodes CAPRAVYEQYF.

This chain joins TRBV11-3 and TRBJ1-1; D is unclear. Trimming pared 0 bases from V and 10 bases from J, leaving 12 bases between. Per the germline V gene, CDR1 is SGHNT and CDR2 is YENEEA. The CDR3 sequence is 13 residues long. In nucleotides, the CDR3 is TGTGCCAGCAGCTTAGATCTGGGATCAACAGCTTTCTTT. As protein: CASSLDLGSTAFF.

This clone came up once. The CDR3 spells CATSRVGTGGSPLHF. The CDR3, as DNA: TGTGCCACCAGCAGAGTTGGGACAGGAGGTTCACCCCTCCACTTT. V usage is TRBV15 and J usage is TRBJ1-6; 8 bases fit TRBD1. The CDR3 loop spans 15 amino acids. The germline V gene has CDR1 LNHNV and CDR2 YYDKDF (reference sequence). V was clipped by 1 base and J by 9 bases; unmatched bases: 5. The whole variable domain, filled in from reference TRBV15 and TRBJ1-6, reads DAMVIQNPRYQVTQFGKPVTLSCSQTLNHNVMYWYQQKSSQAPKLLFHYYDKDFNNEADTPDNFQSRRPNTSFCFLDIRSPGLGDTAMYLCATSRVGTGGSPLHFGNGTRLTVT.

The chain has TRBV19 and TRBJ2-1; 14 bases are a match to TRBD2. Germline V gene lookup returns CDR1 LNHDA and CDR2 SQIVND (reference sequence). The CDR3 has 19 amino acids. The V segment lost 9 bases and the J segment 2 bases; nucleotides outside the gene matches: 15. The CDR3 loop reads CASDPSGTSGGQTYNEQFF. Written as DNA, the CDR3 is TGTGCCAGCGATCCTAGTGGGACTAGCGGGGGCCAAACCTACAATGAGCAGTTCTTC.

This sequence joins TRBV5-1 and TRBJ2-1, with 10 bases fitting TRBD2. The junction had 4 bases not matched to a gene; V was cut back by 5 bases and J by 8 bases. This CDR3 comprises 13 residues. CDR1 SGHRS and CDR2 YFSETQ come from the germline V gene. The CDR3 spells CASRAGGPDEQFF. Here the CDR3 DNA reads TGCGCCAGCAGAGCGGGGGGGCCTGATGAGCAGTTCTTC.

The chain carries TRBV7-9 and TRBJ1-2; D not resolved. Germline V lookup: CDR1 SEHNR, CDR2 FQNEAQ (reference sequence). The V and J ends lost 2 bases and 2 bases respectively, with 15 bases between them. The CDR3 spans 16 residues. CDR3 amino acids: CASSLSQSPANYGYTF. The CDR3 DNA follows: TGTGCCAGCAGCTTATCCCAATCCCCCGCGAACTATGGCTACACCTTC.

This rearrangement joins TRBV5-5 to TRBJ1-2, with a weak D call TRBD1 (6 bases). CDR1 is SGHKS and CDR2 is YYEKEE in the germline V gene (reference sequence). V was shortened by 4 bases and J by 4 bases, with 14 bases between the two germline ends. This CDR3 has 14 residues. The CDR3 here is CASSIELTGYGYTF. Here the CDR3 DNA reads TGTGCCAGCAGCATCGAATTGACAGGCTATGGCTACACCTTC.

The chain is built from TRBV5-1 and TRBJ2-1, with 8 bases that match TRBD1. V was pared by 0 bases and J by 7 bases, with 3 bases of the junction left unmatched. This CDR3 spans 14 amino acids. The germline V gene encodes CDR1 SGHRS and CDR2 YFSETQ. The CDR3 region is CASSLVGQVNEQFF. CDR3 in DNA: TGCGCCAGCAGCTTGGTGGGACAGGTAAATGAGCAGTTCTTC.

The chain links TRBV25-1 to TRBJ2-2; possible D gene TRBD2, 5 bases. Trimming pared 6 bases from V and 6 bases from J, leaving 14 bases between. The CDR3 length is 14 residues. In germline, CDR1 is MGHDK, CDR2 SYGVNS. This CDR3 reads CASRDGLAAGELFF. The CDR3 region has the DNA TGTGCCAGCAGAGATGGGCTAGCTGCCGGGGAGCTGTTTTTT. Looking up the rest from reference TRBV25-1 and TRBJ2-2 gives the full variable domain: EADIYQTPRYLVIGTGKKITLECSQTMGHDKMYWYQQDPGMELHLIHYSYGVNSTEKGDLSSESTVSRIRTEHFPLTLESARPSHTSQYLCASRDGLAAGELFFGEGSRLTVL.

This chain links TRBV15 with TRBJ1-3; tentative D call: TRBD1 (6 bases). Germline V lookup: CDR1 LNHNV, CDR2 YYDKDF (reference sequence). The CDR3 extends over 15 amino acids. Trimming cost V 6 bases and J 4 bases, with 16 bases left between them. CDR3 sequence: CATRTWGADGNTIYF. For the CDR3, the DNA is TGTGCCACCAGAACCTGGGGGGCCGACGGAAACACCATATATTTT.

The V gene is TRBV7-6, the J gene TRBJ1-6; 10 bases fit TRBD1. After removal of 2 bases from V and 1 base from J, the junction contained 5 bases not matched to a gene. This CDR3 is built from 18 residues. Germline CDR1 SGHVS, CDR2 FNYEAQ. CDR3 DNA: TGTGCCAGCAGCTTAAATGCGGGACAGGGGTCCTATAATTCACCCCTCCACTTT. It encodes CASSLNAGQGSYNSPLHF.

This sequence joins TRBV6-1 and TRBJ1-5; 9 bases agree with TRBD1. Trimming cost V 4 bases and J 6 bases; bases outside gene matches: 10. Per the germline V gene, CDR1 is MNHNS and CDR2 is SASEGT. The CDR3 has 16 residues. DNA of the CDR3: TGTGCCAGCAGTGGCCTATTGGGACAGGGAGGTCAGCCCCAGCATTTT. Its translation: CASSGLLGQGGQPQHF.

The V gene is TRBV11-2, the J gene TRBJ1-5; D is possibly TRBD1 (5 bases). This CDR3 has 14 amino acids. Germline CDR1 SGHAT, CDR2 FQNNGV. The V and J ends lost 0 bases and 5 bases respectively, with 8 bases between them. The CDR3 nucleotides are TGTGCCAGCAGCTTAGATGGGGGGGATCAGCCCCAGCATTTT. This translates into CASSLDGGDQPQHF.

The chain carries TRBV13 and TRBJ1-1, with D possibly being TRBD1 (5 bases). The CDR3 is made up of 13 amino acids. Trimming removed 4 bases at V and 1 base at J, with 7 bases between. The germline CDR1 and CDR2 sequences are PRHDT and FYEKMQ (reference sequence). CDR3 loop: CASSSDRNTEAFF. The CDR3 region has the DNA TGTGCCAGCAGCTCCGACAGGAACACTGAAGCTTTCTTT.